The rows below give T cell receptor beta chains drawn from one sample of a study of blood T cells in healthy people across ages. MiXCR, run by TCRdb on the 5' RACE reads, gives a single entry per CDR3 protein. The sample contains 590,000 or so distinct CDR3 sequences, roughly 30% of which appear only once. Sequencing was carried out using blood. These receptors were collected from a woman of 80 years or more in good health. Each CDR3 is given with its conserved first and last residue. Fields, in order: J gene, V gene, CDR3 protein.

j_call: TRBJ2-1
v_call: TRBV24-1
cdr3_aa: CATSDFRGRTDEQFF

j_call: TRBJ2-5
v_call: TRBV6-1
cdr3_aa: CASSELGQYQETQYF

j_call: TRBJ1-5
v_call: TRBV6-1
cdr3_aa: CASSQRGNPNSNQPQHF

j_call: TRBJ1-1
v_call: TRBV6-5
cdr3_aa: CASAKGGRAATEAFF

j_call: TRBJ2-7
v_call: TRBV5-1
cdr3_aa: CASSSLRGRSDEQYF

j_call: TRBJ2-7
v_call: TRBV7-2
cdr3_aa: CASSLVRGRYEQYF

j_call: TRBJ1-5
v_call: TRBV6-6
cdr3_aa: CASSYTSRKYSNQPQHF

j_call: TRBJ2-1
v_call: TRBV4-1
cdr3_aa: CASSLRGLAASYNEQFF

j_call: TRBJ2-7
v_call: TRBV7-7
cdr3_aa: CASSKTPGTAPWEQYF

j_call: TRBJ1-1
v_call: TRBV3-1
cdr3_aa: CASSQDPPYTEAFF